One sample yielded the 28 T cell receptor beta chains listed below, sequenced in a study of blood T cell repertoires in COVID-19. Profiling relied on immunoSEQ multiplex PCR, and the TCRdb table lists in-frame clones only, not all of them. The table has around 250,000 clones, 70% to 90% seen once. The sequencing input was PBMCs or T cells enriched from blood (not recorded which). The receptors come from a woman between 45 and 65 years old who had recovered from COVID-19.

The CDR3 spells CASSVGRGHEQYF. The CDR3 DNA reads as TGTGCCAGTAGCGTAGGGCGGGGGCACGAGCAGTACTTC. The V call is TRBV19, the J call TRBJ2-7, with D tentatively TRBD2 (7 bases). Germline CDR1 is LNHDA and CDR2 is SQIVND (reference sequence). The ends were cut back, 6 bases at V and 5 bases at J, with 14 bases in the middle. The CDR3 is 13 residues long. Using reference TRBV19 and TRBJ2-7 for the parts outside the CDR3, the full variable domain is DGGITQSPKYLFRKEGQNVTLSCEQNLNHDAMYWYRQDPGQGLRLIYYSQIVNDFQKGDIAEGYSVSREKKESFPLTVTSAQKNPTAFYLCASSVGRGHEQYFGPGTRLTVT.

CDR3 coding DNA: TGCGCCAGCATCCCCCTAGCGGGGGGCGCCGGGGAGCTGTTTTTT. Residues: CASIPLAGGAGELFF. This chain links TRBV5-1 with TRBJ2-2, with 11 nucleotides matching TRBD2. The V segment lost 6 bases and the J segment 6 bases; nucleotides outside the gene matches: 7. Germline assignment: CDR1 SGHRS and CDR2 YFSETQ. This CDR3 region has 15 residues.

V and J are TRBV28 and TRBJ2-3; 9 bases line up with TRBD2. Germline trimming cut 5 bases from V and 6 bases from J; bases unmatched to any gene: 12. Germline CDR1 is MDHEN and CDR2 is SYDVKM. The CDR3 runs 16 residues. CDR3: CASSGLAGIRGDTQYF. CDR3 DNA: TGTGCCAGCAGTGGGCTAGCGGGAATAAGGGGGGATACGCAGTATTTT.

The chain links TRBV2 to TRBJ1-5, with 8 nucleotides matching TRBD1. Germline V gene lookup returns CDR1 SNHLY and CDR2 FYNNEI. Unmatched junction bases numbered 11, after V lost 6 bases and J lost 7 bases. This CDR3 has 15 residues. In nucleotides, the CDR3 is TGTGCCAGCAGACAAGGACAGGGAGGTGGCCAGCCCCAGCATTTT. Its protein product is CASRQGQGGGQPQHF.

This clone was seen a single time. The chain carries TRBV6-5 and TRBJ1-1; 8 bases are a match to TRBD1. The germline CDR1 and CDR2 sequences are MNHEY and SVGAGI. The CDR3 loop spans 14 amino acids. V was pared by 10 bases and J by 6 bases, with 13 bases of the junction left unmatched. CDR3 protein: CAIGRRGQSSEAFF. The CDR3 nucleotides read TGTGCCATCGGGCGCAGGGGGCAGAGCTCTGAAGCTTTCTTT.

V is TRBV2 and J is TRBJ1-5, with TRBD1 matching over 8 bases. The CDR3 runs to 14 residues. Germline V CDR1 and CDR2: SNHLY, FYNNEI. The junction had 4 bases not matched to a gene; V was cut back by 6 bases and J by 3 bases. CDR3 amino acids: CASRMDRDNQPQHF. CDR3 coding DNA: TGTGCCAGCAGAATGGACAGGGACAATCAGCCCCAGCATTTT.

The CDR3 nucleotides read TGTGCCAGCAGCGCGACAGGGGGTAACTACGAGCAGTACTTC. Translated: CASSATGGNYEQYF. The chain is built from TRBV9 and TRBJ2-7; 9 bases align to TRBD1. The CDR3 contains 14 residues. Germline V CDR1 and CDR2: SGDLS, YYNGEE. The V and J ends lost 3 bases and 3 bases, in that order; junction bases with no gene match: 4.

This chain connects TRBV2 to TRBJ1-2; TRBD1 matches at 10 bases. The CDR3 sequence is 14 residues long. Germline trimming cut 6 bases from V and 5 bases from J; bases unmatched to any gene: 6. Per the germline V gene, CDR1 is SNHLY and CDR2 is FYNNEI. The CDR3 reads CASRPTGGAYGYTF. In nucleotides, the CDR3 is TGTGCCAGCAGACCGACAGGGGGCGCGTATGGCTACACCTTC.

The gene calls are TRBV28 and TRBJ1-4; TRBD1 matches 7 bases. Per the germline V gene, CDR1 is MDHEN and CDR2 is SYDVKM. The CDR3 extends over 14 amino acids. The ends lost 7 bases at V and 8 bases at J; junction bases unmatched: 10. The CDR3 coding sequence is TGTGCCAGCATGTGGTCACAGGGGTGGGAAAAACTGTTTTTT. Protein sequence: CASMWSQGWEKLFF.

The CDR3 sequence: CASIAQGLANTGELFF. The CDR3 nucleotides are TGTGCCAGCATCGCGCAGGGACTCGCGAACACCGGGGAGCTGTTTTTT. V usage is TRBV28 and J usage is TRBJ2-2; the D gene is possibly TRBD2 (6 bases). Between the trimmed V and J ends, which lost 7 bases and 0 bases, there was a span of 15 bases. Germline V gene lookup returns CDR1 MDHEN and CDR2 SYDVKM. The CDR3 is 16 residues long.

This clone was picked up a small number of times. This chain uses TRBV3-1 (or the pseudogene TRBV3-2) with TRBJ2-7; D perhaps matches TRBD2 (5 bases). The CDR3 runs to 13 residues. From germline, CDR1 is LGHDT and CDR2 YNNKEL (reference sequence). The V and J ends lost 4 bases and 10 bases respectively, with 17 bases between them. CDR3 amino acids: CASSLSRLGDQYF. The CDR3 coding sequence is TGTGCCAGCAGCCTCTCAAGGTTGGGAGACCAGTACTTC.

The V gene is TRBV5-4, the J gene TRBJ2-7; TRBD2 aligns across 11 bases. The germline V gene encodes CDR1 SGHNT and CDR2 YYREEE (reference sequence). The CDR3 consists of 15 residues. The ends lost 1 base at V and 5 bases at J; junction bases unmatched: 5. The CDR3 bases are TGTGCCAGCAGCTTGAAGGGACTAGCGGAACACGAGCAGTACTTC. Translating gives CASSLKGLAEHEQYF.

The V and J genes are TRBV5-1 and TRBJ2-2; D ambiguous. V lost 0 bases and J 5 bases, leaving 17 bases between the germline ends. This CDR3 contains 17 residues. Looked up from germline, CDR1 is SGHRS and CDR2 is YFSETQ. The CDR3 DNA is TGCGCCAGCAGCTTGGTTGGCGGATCGACTCAAACCGGGGAGCTGTTTTTT. This gives the protein CASSLVGGSTQTGELFF.

This sequence joins TRBV4-1 and TRBJ2-1; 15 bases map to TRBD2. Germline CDR1 MGHRA, CDR2 YSYEKL. The CDR3 consists of 19 residues. V trimming: 1 base; J trimming: 0 bases; junction bases outside the gene matches: 4. In DNA, the CDR3 is TGCGCCAGCAGCCAAGGGGGACTAGCGGGAGGTAACTCCTACAATGAGCAGTTCTTC. Protein: CASSQGGLAGGNSYNEQFF.

The table lists this clone with a count of one. The genes are TRBV29-1 and TRBJ1-1; D gene unclear. CDR1 and CDR2 (germline): SQVTM, ANQGSEA. Trimming removed 2 bases from V and 0 bases from J, with 7 bases in between. The CDR3 extends over 13 amino acids. Written as DNA, the CDR3 is TGCAGCGTTGAACCCGGGTTGAACACTGAAGCTTTCTTT. Encoded protein: CSVEPGLNTEAFF.

The J gene is TRBJ1-2, the V gene TRBV10-3; D is unresolved. Germline loops: CDR1 ENHRY, CDR2 SYGVKD. Trimming pared 6 bases from V and 4 bases from J, leaving 12 bases between. The CDR3 is 13 residues long. This CDR3 is CAIRPTSPYGYTF. CDR3 sequence (DNA): TGTGCCATCAGGCCGACAAGTCCCTATGGCTACACCTTC.

The chain recombines TRBV11-2 with TRBJ2-3; D unresolved. Germline V lookup: CDR1 SGHAT, CDR2 FQNNGV. The CDR3 contains 12 residues. V was pared by 4 bases and J by 6 bases, with 8 bases between. The CDR3 protein is CASSSEFDTQYF. The CDR3, as DNA: TGTGCCAGCAGCTCGGAGTTTGATACGCAGTATTTT.

The J gene is TRBJ2-1, the V gene TRBV4-2, with 7 bases identical to TRBD2. Germline values: CDR1 LGHNA, CDR2 YNFKEQ. Trimming cost V 6 bases and J 1 base; bases outside gene matches: 9. This CDR3 region has 16 residues. The CDR3 protein is CASRGTASGSYNEQFF. DNA of the CDR3: TGTGCCAGCAGGGGGACGGCTAGCGGTTCCTACAATGAGCAGTTCTTC.

The chain carries TRBV24-1 and TRBJ2-3, with 10 bases matching TRBD1. Germline CDR1 KGHDR, CDR2 SFDVKD. The CDR3 runs 15 residues. Trimming removed 2 bases from V and 5 bases from J; junction bases left unmatched: 3. The CDR3 bases are TGTGCCACCAGTGATTATGACAGGGGGCGAGATACGCAGTATTTT. As protein: CATSDYDRGRDTQYF.

V gene TRBV2 combines with J gene TRBJ2-7; D may be TRBD2 (8 bases). The CDR3 spans 15 residues. Germline loops: CDR1 SNHLY, CDR2 FYNNEI. Trimming took 6 bases from V and 8 from J, leaving 23 bases between them. The CDR3, as DNA: TGTGCCAGCAGCGGGGGGGAGACAGGGACTACGCAGCAGTACTTC. Protein: CASSGGETGTTQQYF.

At least ten counts were recorded for this clone. The rearrangement links TRBV7-8 to TRBJ2-1; 8 positions match TRBD2. This CDR3 has 15 amino acids. Germline V gene data show CDR1 as SGHVS and CDR2 as FQNEAQ. With V trimmed by 1 base and J by 3 bases, 2 bases remained unmatched. CDR3 sequence: CASSLVAGGYNEQFF. The CDR3 bases are TGTGCCAGCAGCTTAGTTGCGGGGGGCTACAATGAGCAGTTCTTC. Based on the CDR3 plus reference TRBV7-8 and TRBJ2-1, the full variable domain is GAGVSQSPRYKVAKRGQDVALRCDPISGHVSLFWYQQALGQGPEFLTYFQNEAQLDKSGLPSDRFFAERPEGSVSTLKIQRTQQEDSAVYLCASSLVAGGYNEQFFGPGTRLTVL.

This clone was seen once. This chain links TRBV28 with TRBJ1-6, with 8 nucleotides matching TRBD1. Looked up from germline, CDR1 is MDHEN and CDR2 is SYDVKM. V gave up 8 bases and J gave up 8 bases; unmatched junction bases: 5. The CDR3 sequence is 13 residues long. The CDR3 protein is CASGLTGDSPLHF. CDR3 nucleotides: TGTGCCAGCGGATTGACAGGGGATTCACCCCTCCACTTT. Complete variable domain (other parts from reference TRBV28 and TRBJ1-6): DVKVTQSSRYLVKRTGEKVFLECVQDMDHENMFWYRQDPGLGLRLIYFSYDVKMKEKGDIPEGYSVSREKKERFSLILESASTNQTSMYLCASGLTGDSPLHFGNGTRLTVT.

A single count supports this clone. The rearrangement joins TRBV2 to TRBJ2-7, with D maybe TRBD1 (6 bases). The germline gives CDR1 SNHLY, CDR2 FYNNEI. The CDR3 extends over 15 amino acids. Deletions cut 3 bases from V and 6 bases from J, with 18 bases between. The CDR3 loop is CASSEQQGRAGEQYF. The CDR3 coding sequence is TGTGCCAGCAGTGAGCAACAGGGCAGGGCTGGCGAGCAGTACTTC.

A few counts support this clone. This chain joins TRBV2 and TRBJ1-5, with D possibly matching TRBD1 (6 bases). Germline-derived CDR1 and CDR2 are SNHLY and FYNNEI. The CDR3 loop spans 16 amino acids. The V end was cut by 6 bases, the J end by 3 bases, with 18 bases between. In DNA form, the CDR3 reads TGTGCCAGCAGCCTACAGGGAGCCGCGAACAATCAGCCCCAGCATTTT. It translates to CASSLQGAANNQPQHF.

The chain links TRBV3-1 (or the pseudogene TRBV3-2) to TRBJ2-5; 8 nucleotides align to TRBD1. Trimming at V came to 0 bases and at J to 5 bases, leaving 14 bases not matched to a gene. The germline gives CDR1 LGHDT, CDR2 YNNKEL (reference sequence). The CDR3 consists of 18 residues. The CDR3 spells CASSQDPHRQGAQETQYF. CDR3 sequence (DNA): TGTGCCAGCAGCCAAGACCCTCATCGTCAGGGGGCGCAGGAGACCCAGTACTTC.

The chain is built from TRBV25-1 and TRBJ1-1; 9 bases agree with TRBD1. V shed 5 bases and J 1 base; nucleotides not matched to a gene: 5. The CDR3 is made up of 15 amino acids. Germline V gene sequence: CDR1 MGHDK, CDR2 SYGVNS. CDR3 nucleotide sequence: TGTGCCAGCAGTTCACCGACAGGGGGGAACACTGAAGCTTTCTTT. Protein sequence: CASSSPTGGNTEAFF. The variable domain in full, completed from reference TRBV25-1 and TRBJ1-1, reads EADIYQTPRYLVIGTGKKITLECSQTMGHDKMYWYQQDPGMELHLIHYSYGVNSTEKGDLSSESTVSRIRTEHFPLTLESARPSHTSQYLCASSSPTGGNTEAFFGQGTRLTVV.

The rearrangement joins TRBV4-1 to TRBJ1-5; the D is unclear. The CDR3 sequence is 16 residues long. The V end lost 1 base, the J end lost 2 bases, and 12 bases lay between the germline ends. Germline assignment: CDR1 MGHRA and CDR2 YSYEKL. This CDR3 reads CASSQVPGTGNQPQHF. Written as DNA, the CDR3 is TGCGCCAGCAGCCAAGTTCCGGGAACGGGCAATCAGCCCCAGCATTTT.

The chain combines TRBV2 with TRBJ1-1; possibly TRBD1 for D (6 bases). This CDR3 is 13 amino acids long. Trimming left V 3 bases short and J 4 bases short, with 9 bases between. The germline CDR1 and CDR2 sequences are SNHLY and FYNNEI. CDR3 DNA: TGTGCCAGCAGTGATCAGGGGACCACTGAAGCTTTCTTT. It yields the protein CASSDQGTTEAFF.